Included here is one TCR beta chain sequence, with context. This entry is derived from a study of blood T cell repertoires in COVID-19. Study context: Specimens from acute and convalescent COVID-19 originated in the United States, Italy and Spain. T cells, B-cell-depleted T cells, or PBMCs provided the cDNA or gDNA that served as material.

The CDR3 length is 16 residues. The trim removed 3 bases at V and 5 bases at J, leaving 5 bases unmatched. In germline, CDR1 is MGHRA, CDR2 YSYEKL. As originally analysed: Quantification of nucleated cells was approximated via reference gene primer amplification. Profiling relied on immunoSEQ multiplex PCR, and the TCRdb table lists in-frame clones only, not all of them. V, J and clone size derive from that table, while D and trimming were established from the DNA sequence. The table has under 300,000 clones, around nine tenths seen once; the top ten hold approximately 2.2%. The sequence came from a woman aged 40 to 55 who had recovered from COVID-19. The sequencing input was peripheral blood. V gene TRBV4-1 combines with J gene TRBJ2-1; 12 bases map to TRBD2. CDR3: CASSQSSGGANNEQFF. For the CDR3, the DNA is TGCGCCAGCAGCCAGTCTAGCGGGGGGGCGAACAATGAGCAGTTCTTC.